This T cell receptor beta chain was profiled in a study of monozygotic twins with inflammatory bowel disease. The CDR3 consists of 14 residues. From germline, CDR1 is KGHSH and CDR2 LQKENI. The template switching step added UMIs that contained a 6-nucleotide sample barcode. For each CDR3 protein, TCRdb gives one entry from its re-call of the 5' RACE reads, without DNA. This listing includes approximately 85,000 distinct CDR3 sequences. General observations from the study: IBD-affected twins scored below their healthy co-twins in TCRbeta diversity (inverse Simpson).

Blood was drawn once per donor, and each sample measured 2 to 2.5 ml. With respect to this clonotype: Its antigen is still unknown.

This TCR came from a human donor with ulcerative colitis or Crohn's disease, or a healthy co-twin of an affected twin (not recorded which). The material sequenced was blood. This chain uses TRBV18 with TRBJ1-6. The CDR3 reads CASSRESYNSPLHF.